This T cell receptor beta chain was identified during a study of Tregs in tolerant kidney transplant recipients. Data came from immunoSEQ multiplex PCR; TCRdb stores just in-frame clones and leaves some out. Recorded here are fewer than 55,000 clones; the top ten clones represent about 0.83%. Whole-study findings and limits: The small number of patients limits these findings pending further validation. The most relevant donor-specific Treg TCRbeta repertoire apparently came from expansion with activated donor B cells. Antigen-driven expansion was suggested because donor-specific Tregs expanded more than all Tregs in tolerant patients.

On this clone itself: Antigen specificity is unknown. The CDR3 end lies 3 residues beyond the end of the read and is filled in from the germline J gene.

Unstimulated regulatory T cells (CD4+CD25+CD127-), CD4+CD25- non-regulatory cells, CD4 and CD8 cells were FACS-sorted from thawed PBMCs. Germline V gives CDR1 SEHNR, CDR2 FQNEAQ (reference sequence). Trimming took 3 bases from V and 4 from J, leaving 10 bases between them. The CDR3 runs to 14 residues. This TCR was recovered from a human donor who received a combined kidney and bone marrow transplant. The chain employs TRBV7-9 and TRBJ1-5; weak D call: TRBD1 (5 bases). The sample in question was CD4+ T cells from blood, obtained before the transplant. The CDR3 loop reads CASSFSGWNQPQHF. The sequenced part of the CDR3 DNA is TGTGCCAGCAGCTTTTCAGGGTGGAATCAGCCC.